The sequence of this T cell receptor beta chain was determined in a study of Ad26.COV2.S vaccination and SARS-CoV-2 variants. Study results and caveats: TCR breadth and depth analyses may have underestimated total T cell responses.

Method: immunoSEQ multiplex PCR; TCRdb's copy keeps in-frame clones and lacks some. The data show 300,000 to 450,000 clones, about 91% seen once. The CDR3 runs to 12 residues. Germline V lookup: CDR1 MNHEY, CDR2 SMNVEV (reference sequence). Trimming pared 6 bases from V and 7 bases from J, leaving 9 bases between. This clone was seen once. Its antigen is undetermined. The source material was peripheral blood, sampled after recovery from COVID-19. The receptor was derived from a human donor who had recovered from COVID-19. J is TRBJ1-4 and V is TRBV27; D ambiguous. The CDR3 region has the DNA TGTGCCAGCAGCTCCGACTCTGAAAAACTGTTTTTT. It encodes CASSSDSEKLFF.